This T cell receptor beta chain was documented in a study of regulatory T cells in long-lasting Graves disease. General study points: Limited samples may have lowered accuracy. Persistent Graves' patients showed less TCR diversity than newly diagnosed patients showed.

This clonotype was observed a handful of times. Its antigen is unknown. Relying on iRepertoire HTBI primers and Arm-PCR of CDR3 regions, the team built TCR beta libraries. TCRdb itself ran the multiplex PCR reads through MiXCR, one entry per CDR3 protein. Here the sample spans hundreds of thousands of distinct CDR3 sequences, less than 20% being singletons. Regarding time point: persistent/refractory GD, antithyroid drugs over 5 years with positive TRAb. The TCR library used RNA extracted from PBMCs. This specimen was peripheral blood mononuclear cells (PBMCs), taken when the disease was refractory, from a patient treated with antithyroid drugs. The receptor's source is a female donor with Graves disease.

DNA for the CDR3: TGTGCACGCAGATATAGCTCCTACGAGCAGTACTTC. Translated, it gives CARRYSSYEQYF. The V call is TRBV7-9, the J call TRBJ2-7; no firm D call. Looked up from germline, CDR1 is SEHNR and CDR2 is FQNEAQ (reference sequence). The CDR3 runs 12 residues. The full variable domain, in which reference TRBV7-9 and TRBJ2-7 provide the parts outside the CDR3, is DTGVSQNPRHKITKRGQNVTFRCDPISEHNRLYWYRQTLGQGPEFLTYFQNEAQLEKSRLLSDRFSAERPKGSFSTLEIQRTEQGDSAMYLCARRYSSYEQYFGPGTRLTVT.